A few counts support the clone carrying this T cell receptor beta chain. CDR3 length equals 15 residues. Germline CDR1 is LGHNA and CDR2 is YSLEER. The V end lost 1 base, the J end lost 1 base, and 10 bases lay between the germline ends. This sample is part of a study of blood T cells in healthy people across ages. Primers used in a second PCR of roughly 6 to 11 cycles were a sample-barcoded 5' primer and a J-beta primer mix. Unique molecular identifiers of 12 random nucleotides labeled each cDNA. TCRdb itself ran the 5' RACE reads through MiXCR, one entry per CDR3 protein. The sample holds around 990,000 distinct CDR3 sequences, less than 25% seen once. These same records also appear under a second study, on T cells of mothers and their children.

The sample comprised blood. The chain has TRBV4-3 and TRBJ1-2; D uncertain. The receptor was isolated from a girl aged 2-10 years in good health. CDR3 bases: TGCGCCAGCAGCCAAGGCCACACTGATAACTATGGCTACACCTTC. Translated: CASSQGHTDNYGYTF.